The 10 T cell receptor beta chains below were found in one sample sequenced in a study of cytomegalovirus exposure and HLA in healthy donors. Researchers ran the PCR with 60 Vbeta and 13 Jbeta primers. The method was immunoSEQ multiplex PCR; TCRdb's version includes in-frame clones alone and lacks a portion of them. This sample yields roughly 190,000 clones, of which approximately 80% are seen a single time; around 3.6% belongs to the top ten. The specimen sequenced was PBMCs. These TCRs come from a man aged 35 to 55 in good health and CMV-seropositive.

The chain carries TRBV6-1 and TRBJ2-7; 8 nucleotides agree with TRBD2. V was clipped by 7 bases and J by 5 bases; unmatched bases: 13. Per germline, CDR1 MNHNS and CDR2 SASEGT. CDR3 length: 15 residues. The DNA for the CDR3 is TGTGCCAGCACCGCAAAACGGGAGGGCCTAGACGAGCAGTACTTC. Its protein is CASTAKREGLDEQYF.

J is TRBJ1-5 and V is TRBV2, with 8 nucleotides matching TRBD1. Germline loops: CDR1 SNHLY, CDR2 FYNNEI. With V trimmed by 4 bases and J by 2 bases, 4 bases remained unmatched. This CDR3 is 15 amino acids long. CDR3 sequence (DNA): TGTGCCAGCAGTGCCCGGGGACAGGGCAATCAGCCCCAGCATTTT. Its protein is CASSARGQGNQPQHF.

V usage is TRBV13 and J usage is TRBJ2-3; tentatively, D is TRBD2 (6 bases). V was clipped by 4 bases and J by 0 bases, with 11 bases between them. Germline V gene data show CDR1 as PRHDT and CDR2 as FYEKMQ (reference sequence). This CDR3 comprises 15 residues. The CDR3 region has the DNA TGTGCCAGCAGCTGGGCGGGAACTAGCACAGATACGCAGTATTTT. Encoded protein: CASSWAGTSTDTQYF. The full variable domain, completed using reference TRBV13 and TRBJ2-3, is AAGVIQSPRHLIKEKRETATLKCYPIPRHDTVYWYQQGPGQDPQFLISFYEKMQSDKGSIPDRFSAQQFSDYHSELNMSSLELGDSALYFCASSWAGTSTDTQYFGPGTRLTVL.

This clone was seen more than once but under ten times. The genes are TRBV5-1 and TRBJ1-1, with D possibly TRBD1 on 5 matching bases. The V gene's germline CDR1 is SGHRS and CDR2 YFSETQ. This CDR3 spans 11 amino acids. V lost 4 bases, J lost 10 bases, and 11 bases lay in between. This CDR3 reads CASSTGLVAFF. The CDR3 nucleotides are TGCGCCAGCAGCACGGGACTCGTAGCTTTCTTT.

CDR3: CASSLPGSYEQYF. In nucleotides, the CDR3 is TGTGCCAGCAGCCTCCCCGGGTCCTACGAGCAGTACTTC. The V and J genes are TRBV7-2 and TRBJ2-7; D gene uncertain. From germline, CDR1 is SGHTA and CDR2 FQGNSA. V gave up 5 bases and J gave up 1 base, with 9 bases separating them. The CDR3 consists of 13 residues.

This chain uses TRBV6-5 with TRBJ1-1; D not certain. V lost 0 bases, J lost 0 bases, and 5 bases lay in between. CDR1 is MNHEY, CDR2 SVGAGI, per germline. The CDR3 has 14 residues. The CDR3 sequence is CASSYSGMNTEAFF. The CDR3 region has the DNA TGTGCCAGCAGTTACTCGGGCATGAACACTGAAGCTTTCTTT.

The chain has TRBV27 and TRBJ1-6; 7 bases line up with TRBD1. The junction had 12 bases not matched to a gene; V was cut back by 6 bases and J by 10 bases. Germline assignment: CDR1 MNHEY and CDR2 SMNVEV (reference sequence). This CDR3 has 15 amino acids. This chain's CDR3 is CASRDDRAVNSPLHF. The CDR3 DNA sequence: TGTGCCAGCAGGGATGACAGGGCCGTGAACTCACCCCTCCACTTT.

DNA for the CDR3: TGTGCCAGCAGCCCCCGGGACCTCGAGGGAGGTGAAGCTTTCTTT. This encodes CASSPRDLEGGEAFF. The chain recombines TRBV5-5 with TRBJ1-1, with D perhaps matching TRBD1 (5 bases). V lost 4 bases to trimming and J lost 7 bases, with 20 bases between them. The CDR3 contains 15 residues. CDR1 and CDR2 from the germline V gene are SGHKS and YYEKEE (reference sequence).

This clone came up once. V and J are TRBV29-1 and TRBJ2-1; weak D call: TRBD1 (5 bases). Trimming took 7 bases from V and 5 from J, leaving 24 bases between them. The V gene's germline CDR1 is SQVTM and CDR2 ANQGSEA. The CDR3 loop spans 16 amino acids. CDR3 region: CSAVPWGILANNEQFF. In DNA form, the CDR3 reads TGCAGCGCCGTCCCCTGGGGCATTTTAGCTAACAATGAGCAGTTCTTC.

The gene calls are TRBV5-6 and TRBJ2-3, with 11 positions matching TRBD1. Unmatched junction bases numbered 11, after V lost 5 bases and J lost 9 bases. CDR1 SGHDT and CDR2 YYEEEE come from the germline V gene. The CDR3 is 15 amino acids. CDR3 residues: CASSHYGTGGYTQYF. The CDR3 DNA reads TGTGCCAGCAGTCACTATGGGACAGGGGGTTACACGCAGTATTTT.